These T cell receptor beta chains were read from a single sample in a study of response to subunit inactivated influenza vaccine. TCRdb re-called the RT-PCR reads through MiXCR, storing one row per CDR3 protein. The sample yields about 800,000 distinct CDR3 sequences, 21% seen once. Source: PBMCs from blood, taken around 5 days after vaccination. These receptors came from a man aged 50-60 years who received an inactivated influenza vaccine. The CDR3 runs from the conserved cysteine through the conserved F or W. Each record gives: CDR3 DNA, CDR3 protein, V gene, D gene, J gene, clone size. A D gene is named only where the DNA matches it firmly. Only part of the rows carry a size: once, few, many, or a class if the clone is expanded.

TGTGCCAGCAGCATCATTAGCCAAGCCGCCACCACAAGGATCTCCTACGAGCAGTACTTC,CASSIISQAATTRISYEQYF,TRBV11-1,NA,TRBJ2-7,NA
TGTGCCAGCAGACGTACAGGGGTAGTCAATGAGCAGTTCTTC,CASRRTGVVNEQFF,TRBV28,TRBD1,TRBJ2-1,NA
TGCAGTGCTAGACAGGGGGCGTGGACCGGGGAGCTGTTTTTT,CSARQGAWTGELFF,TRBV20-1,TRBD1,TRBJ2-2,NA
TGTGCCAGCAGTTACTCGAAAGGGGGGGGAGGCTATGGCTACACCTTC,CASSYSKGGGGYGYTF,TRBV6-5,NA,TRBJ1-2,NA
TGTGCCAGCAGGGAGAACACTGATAACACTGAAGCTTTCTTT,CASRENTDNTEAFF,TRBV5-8,NA,TRBJ1-1,few
TGTGCCACCAGTGGGGAGACCTACAATGAGCAGTTCTTC,CATSGETYNEQFF,TRBV24-1,NA,TRBJ2-1,many
TGCGCCAGCAGCTCCGGGAGAGATGAAGCTTTCTTT,CASSSGRDEAFF,TRBV5-1,NA,TRBJ1-1,NA
TGCGCCAGCAGCCTAAATAGCGGGAGGGAAAATCAAGAGACCCAGTACTTC,CASSLNSGRENQETQYF,TRBV5-1,TRBD2,TRBJ2-5,NA
TGTGCCAGCAGCTTAGAGGGGCCGATCACAGATACGAAGTATTTT,CASSLEGPITDTKYF,TRBV7-2,NA,TRBJ2-3,NA
TGTGCCAGCAGCCAAGAGTACAATGAGCAGTTCTTC,CASSQEYNEQFF,TRBV3-1,NA,TRBJ2-1,few
TGTGCCAGCAGCCAAGCCCCAGACAACAATGAGCAGTTCTTC,CASSQAPDNNEQFF,TRBV4-2,NA,TRBJ2-1,few
TGTGCCATCAGTGTGGCGGGGAACTACGAGCAGTACTTC,CAISVAGNYEQYF,TRBV10-3,NA,TRBJ2-7,few
TGTGCCACCTGGGACCAGCGCACAGATACGCAGTATTTT,CATWDQRTDTQYF,TRBV15,NA,TRBJ2-3,many
TGTGCCACAGCCCTTGCAGAATACCAAGAGACCCAGTACTTC,CATALAEYQETQYF,TRBV12-3/TRBV12-4,NA,TRBJ2-5,NA
TGTGCCAGCTCACGAAACTCCGGGACCAATACAGATACGCAGTATTTT,CASSRNSGTNTDTQYF,TRBV18,NA,TRBJ2-3,few
TGCGCCAGCAGCCGGGGAGGGCAAGCTTTCTTT,CASSRGGQAFF,TRBV4-1,NA,TRBJ1-1,many
TGTGCCAGCAGCAATCCATCTGAAGAGACCCAGTACTTC,CASSNPSEETQYF,TRBV7-3,NA,TRBJ2-5,few
TGTGCCAGCAGCTTATTTAGCGGGAGTTCAGATACGCAGTATTTT,CASSLFSGSSDTQYF,TRBV7-9,TRBD2,TRBJ2-3,NA
TGTGCCAGCAGCTTAAATGCCGCCGGTCAGTACTTC,CASSLNAAGQYF,TRBV7-9,NA,TRBJ2-4,few
TGTGCCAGCAGTTACGCGACCAAAAACCCCACAGATACGCAGTATTTT,CASSYATKNPTDTQYF,TRBV6-5,NA,TRBJ2-3,NA
TGCAGTGCTAGTTACCAGGCTCAGGTATACAATGAGCAGTTCTTC,CSASYQAQVYNEQFF,TRBV20-1,NA,TRBJ2-1,few
TGTGCCAGCAGCGTGCCTGGACTAGCGGGCCAAGAGACCCAGTACTTC,CASSVPGLAGQETQYF,TRBV5-5,TRBD2,TRBJ2-5,few
TGTGCCAGCAGCCAACCTTCAGGGGTTAATTCACCCCTCCACTTT,CASSQPSGVNSPLHF,TRBV4-2,NA,TRBJ1-6,few
TGTGCCAGCAGCCCACCAGGCAAACTCTATGGCTACACCTTC,CASSPPGKLYGYTF,TRBV4-2,NA,TRBJ1-2,few
TGTGCCAGCAGGCCCGGCACAGGGCACAATGAGCAGTTCTTC,CASRPGTGHNEQFF,TRBV12-3/TRBV12-4,NA,TRBJ2-1,many
TGTGCCAGCAGCCAACGAACCGGGACAGGGGTGCGCGAGCAGTACTTC,CASSQRTGTGVREQYF,TRBV3-1,TRBD1,TRBJ2-7,NA
TGCAGTGCAAGACAGGGGGCGAGGGAGACCCAGTACTTC,CSARQGARETQYF,TRBV20-1,TRBD1,TRBJ2-5,few
TGTGCCTCAGCAGGTGGTAGTATGCGAAACACCATATATTTT,CASAGGSMRNTIYF,TRBV7-2,NA,TRBJ1-3,few
TGTGCCAGCAGCGTAGGGGGCCGGACGGCCTACAATGAGCAGTTCTTC,CASSVGGRTAYNEQFF,TRBV9,NA,TRBJ2-1,NA
TGTGCCAGCAGCTTAGCGGGTCAGGGTCAAGCTGAAGCTTTCTTT,CASSLAGQGQAEAFF,TRBV7-2,NA,TRBJ1-1,once